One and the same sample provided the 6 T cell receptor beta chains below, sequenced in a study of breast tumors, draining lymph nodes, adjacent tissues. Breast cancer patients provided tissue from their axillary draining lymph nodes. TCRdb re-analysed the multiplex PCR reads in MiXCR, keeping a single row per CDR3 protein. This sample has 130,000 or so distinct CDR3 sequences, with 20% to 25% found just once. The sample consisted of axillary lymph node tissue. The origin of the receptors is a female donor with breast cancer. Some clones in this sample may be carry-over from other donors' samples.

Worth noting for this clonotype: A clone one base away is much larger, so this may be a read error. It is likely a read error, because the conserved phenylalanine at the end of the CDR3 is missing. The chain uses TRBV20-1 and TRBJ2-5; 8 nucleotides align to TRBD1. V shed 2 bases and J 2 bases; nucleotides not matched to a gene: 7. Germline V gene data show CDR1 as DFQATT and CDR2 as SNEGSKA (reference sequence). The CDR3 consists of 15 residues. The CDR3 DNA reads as TGCAGTGCTAGATTTACGGACAGGGCACAAGAGACCCAGTACCTC. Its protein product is CSARFTDRAQETQYL.

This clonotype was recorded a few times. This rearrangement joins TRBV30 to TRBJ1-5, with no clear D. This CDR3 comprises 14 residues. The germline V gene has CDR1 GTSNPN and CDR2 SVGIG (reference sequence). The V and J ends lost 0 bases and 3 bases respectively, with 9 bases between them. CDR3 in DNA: TGTGCCTGGAGTGTTATGGGATACAATCAGCCCCAGCATTTT. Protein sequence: CAWSVMGYNQPQHF.

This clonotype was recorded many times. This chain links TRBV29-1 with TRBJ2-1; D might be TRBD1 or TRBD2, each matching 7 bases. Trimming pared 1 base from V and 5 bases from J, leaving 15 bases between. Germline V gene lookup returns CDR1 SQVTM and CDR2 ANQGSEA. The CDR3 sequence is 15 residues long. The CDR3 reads CSVEAPQGTNNEQFF. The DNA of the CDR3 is TGCAGCGTTGAAGCACCACAGGGGACTAACAATGAGCAGTTCTTC.

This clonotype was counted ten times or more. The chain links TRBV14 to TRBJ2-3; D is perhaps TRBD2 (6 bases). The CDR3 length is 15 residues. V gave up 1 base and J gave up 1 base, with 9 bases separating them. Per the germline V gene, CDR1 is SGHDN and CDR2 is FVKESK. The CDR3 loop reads CASSQVGGGTDTQYF. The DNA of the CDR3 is TGTGCCAGCAGCCAAGTCGGCGGGGGCACAGATACGCAGTATTTT.

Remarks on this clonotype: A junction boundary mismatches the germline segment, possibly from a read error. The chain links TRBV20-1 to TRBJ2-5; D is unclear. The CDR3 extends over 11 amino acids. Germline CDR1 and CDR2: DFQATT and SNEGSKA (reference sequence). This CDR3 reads CSARDQETQYF. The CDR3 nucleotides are TGCAGTGCTAGAGACCAGGAGACCCAGTACTTT.

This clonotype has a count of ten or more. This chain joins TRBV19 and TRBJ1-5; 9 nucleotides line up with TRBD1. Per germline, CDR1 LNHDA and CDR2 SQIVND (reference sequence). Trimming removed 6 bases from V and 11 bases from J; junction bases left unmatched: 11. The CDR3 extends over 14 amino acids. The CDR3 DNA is TGTGCCAGTAGCTCCGCCGGGACAGGGTTTGCCCAGCATTTT. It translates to CASSSAGTGFAQHF.